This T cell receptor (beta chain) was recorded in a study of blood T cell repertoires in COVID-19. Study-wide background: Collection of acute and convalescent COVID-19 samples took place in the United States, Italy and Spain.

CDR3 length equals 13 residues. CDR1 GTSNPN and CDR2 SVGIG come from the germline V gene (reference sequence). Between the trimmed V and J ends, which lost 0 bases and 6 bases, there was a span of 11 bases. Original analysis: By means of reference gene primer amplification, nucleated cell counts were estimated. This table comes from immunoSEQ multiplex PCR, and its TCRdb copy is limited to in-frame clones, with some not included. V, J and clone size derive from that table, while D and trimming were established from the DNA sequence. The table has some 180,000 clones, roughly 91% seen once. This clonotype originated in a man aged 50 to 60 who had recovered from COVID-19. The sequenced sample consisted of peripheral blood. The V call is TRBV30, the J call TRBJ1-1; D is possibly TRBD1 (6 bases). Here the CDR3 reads CAWSVGGPAEAFF. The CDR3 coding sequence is TGTGCCTGGAGTGTCGGGGGGCCGGCTGAAGCTTTCTTT.